The subject of this entry is one T cell receptor beta chain. The CDR3 is cut off 3 residues early in the read; its end comes from the germline J gene. This entry belongs to a study of T cells in women clearing cervical HPV infection. The junction had 8 bases not matched to a gene; V was cut back by 1 base and J by 4 bases. This CDR3 has 16 residues. Germline V gives CDR1 SQVTM, CDR2 ANQGSEA. Measured with immunoSEQ multiplex PCR; TCRdb has only the in-frame clones, and not every one. The sample's table shows approximately 32,000 clones. Sequencing was performed on blood buffy coat. The chain uses TRBV29-1 and TRBJ2-1; 9 bases are a match to TRBD2. The receptor was isolated from a woman aged 18 to 75 with a cervical HPV16 infection that either progressed to CIN3+ or cleared (not recorded which). CDR3 in amino acids: CSVEGVELAGYNEQFF. CDR3 bases read: TGCAGCGTTGAAGGCGTAGAGCTAGCGGGGTACAATGAG.